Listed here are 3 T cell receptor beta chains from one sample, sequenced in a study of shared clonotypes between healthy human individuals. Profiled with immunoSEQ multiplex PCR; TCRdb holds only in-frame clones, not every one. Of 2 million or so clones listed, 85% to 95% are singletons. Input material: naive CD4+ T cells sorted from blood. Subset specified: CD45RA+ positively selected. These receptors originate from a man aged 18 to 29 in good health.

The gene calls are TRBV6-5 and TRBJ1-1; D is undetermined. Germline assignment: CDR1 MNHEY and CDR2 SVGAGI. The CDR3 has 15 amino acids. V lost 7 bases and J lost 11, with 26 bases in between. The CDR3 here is CASKMDPEVVHLAFF. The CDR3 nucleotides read TGTGCCAGCAAAATGGACCCAGAGGTGGTCCACCTGGCTTTCTTT.

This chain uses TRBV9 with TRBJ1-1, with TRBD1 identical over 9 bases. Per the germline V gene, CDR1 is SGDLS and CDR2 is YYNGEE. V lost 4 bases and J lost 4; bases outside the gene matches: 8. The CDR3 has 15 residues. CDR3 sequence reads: CASSSGDRVSTEAFF. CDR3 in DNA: TGTGCCAGCAGCTCGGGGGACAGGGTGAGCACTGAAGCTTTCTTT. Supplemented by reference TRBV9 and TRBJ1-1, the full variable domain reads DSGVTQTPKHLITATGQRVTLRCSPRSGDLSVYWYQQSLDQGLQFLIQYYNGEERAKGNILERFSAQQFPDLHSELNLSSLELGDSALYFCASSSGDRVSTEAFFGQGTRLTVV.

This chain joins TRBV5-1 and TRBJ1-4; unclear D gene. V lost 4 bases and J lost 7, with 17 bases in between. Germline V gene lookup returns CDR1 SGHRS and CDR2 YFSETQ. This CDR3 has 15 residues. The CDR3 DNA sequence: TGCGCCAGCAGCCCGACGGGCGCCGCGGGTGAAAAACTGTTTTTT. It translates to CASSPTGAAGEKLFF.